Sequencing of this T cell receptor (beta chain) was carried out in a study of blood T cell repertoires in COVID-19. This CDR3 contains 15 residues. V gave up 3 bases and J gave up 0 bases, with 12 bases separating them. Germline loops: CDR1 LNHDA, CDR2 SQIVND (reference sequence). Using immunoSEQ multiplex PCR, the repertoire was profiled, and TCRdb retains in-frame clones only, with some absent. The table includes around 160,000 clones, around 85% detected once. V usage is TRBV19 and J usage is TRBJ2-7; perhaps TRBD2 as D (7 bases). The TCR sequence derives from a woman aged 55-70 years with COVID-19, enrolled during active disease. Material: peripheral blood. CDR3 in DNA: TGTGCCAGTAGTATGGCGGGGGCCAGCTCCTACGAGCAGTACTTC. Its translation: CASSMAGASSYEQYF.